These 22 T cell receptor beta chains originate from one sample sequenced in a study of blood T cell repertoires in COVID-19. Sequenced by immunoSEQ multiplex PCR; TCRdb stores in-frame clones only, minus some. The sample records 210,000 or so clones, around 82% being singletons. The source material was PBMCs or T cells enriched from blood (not recorded which). The receptors originated from a young man with acute COVID-19.

The chain recombines TRBV29-1 with TRBJ1-2; TRBD1 matches at 11 bases. V lost 1 base to trimming and J lost 8 bases; unmatched junction nucleotides: 9. CDR1 SQVTM and CDR2 ANQGSEA come from the germline V gene. The CDR3 has 15 residues. CDR3: CSVEGFGQGARGYTF. CDR3 DNA: TGCAGCGTTGAAGGGTTTGGACAGGGGGCGCGGGGCTACACCTTC.

The rearrangement links TRBV10-3 to TRBJ2-7; 7 bases match TRBD1. Germline-derived CDR1 and CDR2 are ENHRY and SYGVKD. The V segment lost 9 bases and the J segment 2 bases; nucleotides outside the gene matches: 7. This CDR3 is 13 amino acids long. The CDR3 coding sequence is TGTGCCATGCGCCGGGACAGCACCTACGAGCAGTACTTC. Translation: CAMRRDSTYEQYF.

As regards this clone: The identical CDR3 is also encoded by other nucleotide sequences in the sample. The chain links TRBV4-2 to TRBJ2-5; weak D call: TRBD2 (7 bases). This CDR3 is built from 14 residues. The V and J ends lost 4 bases and 3 bases respectively, with 12 bases between them. Germline V gene data show CDR1 as LGHNA and CDR2 as YNFKEQ. The CDR3 nucleotides are TGTGCCAGCAGCCGGGGGGGGGCAGAAGAGACCCAGTACTTC. Translation: CASSRGGAEETQYF.

The sample holds one count of this clone. This rearrangement joins TRBV27 to TRBJ2-3; the D is unclear. The CDR3 is 15 residues long. Trimming removed 5 bases at V and 2 bases at J, with 14 bases between. The germline CDR1 and CDR2 sequences are MNHEY and SMNVEV (reference sequence). The CDR3 loop reads CASSPVLSSTDTQYF. The CDR3 nucleotides are TGTGCCAGCAGTCCAGTGCTTTCTTCCACAGATACGCAGTATTTT.

J is TRBJ1-3 and V is TRBV7-9; the match to TRBD1 covers 9 bases. The CDR3 extends over 19 amino acids. Germline CDR1 SEHNR, CDR2 FQNEAQ (reference sequence). V was clipped by 11 bases and J by 3 bases; unmatched bases: 23. CDR3 protein: CAVTYSGQGAEGSGNTIYF. In DNA, the CDR3 is TGTGCCGTGACTTACTCGGGACAGGGAGCAGAAGGAAGTGGAAACACCATATATTTT.

This chain connects TRBV5-5 to TRBJ1-2, with 9 nucleotides matching TRBD1. Germline lookup yields CDR1 SGHKS and CDR2 YYEKEE (reference sequence). The CDR3 consists of 15 residues. The J segment lost 1 base and the V segment lost 4 bases, leaving 5 bases of the junction unmatched. CDR3 protein: CASSLGQGDNYGYTF. The CDR3 bases are TGTGCCAGCAGCCTGGGACAGGGAGATAACTATGGCTACACCTTC.

V gene TRBV19 combines with J gene TRBJ1-2, with 9 bases aligning to TRBD1. The CDR3 has 15 residues. The ends lost 3 bases at V and 9 bases at J; junction bases unmatched: 11. The germline CDR1 and CDR2 sequences are LNHDA and SQIVND (reference sequence). The chain's CDR3 is CASSMDAGTGKSYTF. The CDR3 DNA reads TGTGCCAGTAGTATGGATGCCGGGACAGGGAAGAGCTACACCTTC.

This chain connects TRBV10-3 to TRBJ1-3; TRBD1 might be the D (5 bases). Germline V CDR1 and CDR2: ENHRY, SYGVKD. V dropped 2 bases and J dropped 3 bases, with 14 bases sitting between them. The CDR3 has 16 residues. Here the CDR3 DNA reads TGTGCCATCAGTGAGGGGGCGCAGGCAGTTGGAAACACCATATATTTT. Amino acids: CAISEGAQAVGNTIYF.

This rearrangement joins TRBV6-5 to TRBJ1-1; 7 bases are a match to TRBD1. The CDR3 length is 15 residues. CDR1 and CDR2 from the germline V gene are MNHEY and SVGAGI. J gave up 0 bases and V 7 bases, and 8 bases lay outside the gene matches. The CDR3 sequence is CASMPSGTVNTEAFF. For the CDR3, the DNA is TGTGCCAGCATGCCTTCCGGGACAGTGAACACTGAAGCTTTCTTT.

The chain combines TRBV27 with TRBJ1-5, with unresolved D. The CDR3 totals 14 residues. Trimming took off 4 bases at V and 3 bases at J, with 10 bases between the two ends. Germline-derived CDR1 and CDR2 are MNHEY and SMNVEV (reference sequence). The CDR3 coding sequence is TGTGCCAGCAGTTCCGGCGGCTTCAATCAGCCCCAGCATTTT. Protein product: CASSSGGFNQPQHF.

This clone was seen only once. The V and J genes are TRBV5-5 and TRBJ2-5; D might be TRBD1 (6 bases). Germline V gives CDR1 SGHKS, CDR2 YYEKEE (reference sequence). Trimming shortened V by 0 bases and J by 5 bases, and 11 bases separated the two germline ends. The CDR3 extends over 14 amino acids. This chain's CDR3 is CASSLGTVRETQYF. The CDR3 nucleotides are TGTGCCAGCAGCTTGGGGACAGTCCGGGAGACCCAGTACTTC.

This chain joins TRBV5-4 and TRBJ1-4; the match to TRBD1 covers 9 bases. The V gene's germline CDR1 is SGHNT and CDR2 YYREEE (reference sequence). This CDR3 contains 16 residues. V gave up 1 base and J gave up 6 bases; unmatched junction bases: 7. The CDR3 spells CASSLFVTGGDEKLFF. CDR3 DNA sequence: TGTGCCAGCAGCTTGTTTGTGACAGGGGGAGATGAAAAACTGTTTTTT.

In this sample, this clone turned up once. This chain links TRBV5-1 with TRBJ2-2; tentatively, D is TRBD1 (5 bases). CDR1 is SGHRS and CDR2 is YFSETQ in the germline V gene. Between the trimmed V and J ends, which lost 4 bases and 6 bases, there was a span of 16 bases. The CDR3 is made up of 15 amino acids. CDR3 amino acids: CASSLDSLVAGELFF. The CDR3 DNA reads as TGCGCCAGCAGCCTAGACAGTCTTGTCGCCGGGGAGCTGTTTTTT.

CDR3 nucleotides: TGTGCCAGCAGCTCGTTAGCGGAGACGCTCTCCGAGCAGTACTTC. Protein: CASSSLAETLSEQYF. V is TRBV7-6 and J is TRBJ2-7; D possibly corresponds to TRBD2 (6 bases). Germline V gene data show CDR1 as SGHVS and CDR2 as FNYEAQ. The CDR3 contains 15 residues. Trimming pared 4 bases from V and 6 bases from J, leaving 19 bases between.

The chain recombines TRBV19 with TRBJ1-1; D unclear. Trimming removed 6 bases at V and 4 bases at J, with 18 bases between. The CDR3 spans 15 residues. Per germline, CDR1 LNHDA and CDR2 SQIVND (reference sequence). Here the CDR3 reads CASRPWGVGPTEAFF. The CDR3 nucleotides are TGTGCCAGTAGGCCCTGGGGAGTCGGTCCCACTGAAGCTTTCTTT.

This clone was observed a few times. The chain links TRBV6-2 or TRBV6-3 to TRBJ2-1; tentatively, D is TRBD1 (5 bases). Germline V gene sequence: CDR1 MNHEY, CDR2 SVGEGT. This CDR3 is 15 amino acids long. V dropped 3 bases and J dropped 0 bases, with 9 bases sitting between them. For the CDR3, the DNA is TGTGCCAGCAGTTATGCCGACAGCTCCTACAATGAGCAGTTCTTC. Translation: CASSYADSSYNEQFF.

This sequence joins TRBV28 and TRBJ1-5; D gene uncertain. CDR1 and CDR2 from the germline V gene are MDHEN and SYDVKM. The CDR3 runs to 14 residues. Trimming removed 8 bases at V and 8 bases at J, with 19 bases between. The CDR3 sequence: CASGVFVWGEPQHF. The CDR3 bases are TGTGCCAGCGGCGTTTTCGTCTGGGGAGAGCCCCAGCATTTT. Full variable domain (outside the CDR3, taken from reference TRBV28 and TRBJ1-5): DVKVTQSSRYLVKRTGEKVFLECVQDMDHENMFWYRQDPGLGLRLIYFSYDVKMKEKGDIPEGYSVSREKKERFSLILESASTNQTSMYLCASGVFVWGEPQHFGDGTRLSIL.

The chain carries TRBV29-1 and TRBJ1-3, with 7 nucleotides matching TRBD1. In germline, CDR1 is SQVTM, CDR2 ANQGSEA. With V trimmed by 6 bases and J by 4 bases, 12 bases remained unmatched. This CDR3 has 15 amino acids. CDR3 coding DNA: TGCAGCGTATGGACCGAGACAGGGAAGGGAAACACCATATATTTT. Amino acids: CSVWTETGKGNTIYF.

V and J are TRBV12-3 or TRBV12-4 and TRBJ1-2; perhaps TRBD1 as D (6 bases). This CDR3 is built from 12 residues. The germline V and J ends were trimmed by 5 bases and 5 bases, with 9 bases remaining between them. The CDR3 loop reads CASSRTDYGYTF. The DNA of the CDR3 is TGTGCCAGCAGTCGGACAGATTATGGCTACACCTTC.

The rearrangement joins TRBV30 to TRBJ1-1, with 7 bases identical to TRBD1. The CDR3 totals 12 residues. V was clipped by 3 bases and J by 5 bases; unmatched bases: 3. The germline V gene encodes CDR1 GTSNPN and CDR2 SVGIG (reference sequence). CDR3 loop: CAWRQGNTEAFF. CDR3 nucleotides: TGTGCCTGGAGACAGGGGAATACTGAAGCTTTCTTT.

The chain combines TRBV5-1 with TRBJ1-2; D not certain. The CDR3 extends over 13 amino acids. The V gene lost 1 base and the J gene lost 4 bases, with 8 bases spanning the gap. Germline CDR1 is SGHRS and CDR2 is YFSETQ. CDR3 region: CASSLTLSYGYTF. The CDR3 DNA is TGCGCCAGCAGCTTGACACTATCCTATGGCTACACCTTC.

The J gene is TRBJ1-2, the V gene TRBV6-5; 7 nucleotides agree with TRBD1. Germline-derived CDR1 and CDR2 are MNHEY and SVGAGI. The CDR3 has 13 amino acids. The V segment lost 6 bases and the J segment 4 bases; nucleotides outside the gene matches: 5. The CDR3 reads CASSQQGSYGYTF. The DNA for the CDR3 is TGTGCCAGCAGCCAACAGGGGAGCTATGGCTACACCTTC.